Many counts were recorded for the clone carrying this T cell receptor beta chain. Its antigen is currently unknown. This record belongs to a study of CD8 T cells in ankylosing spondylitis. Making the TCR beta libraries involved quantitative 5'-RACE with molecular barcodes. TCRdb reprocessed the 5' RACE reads with MiXCR, giving one entry per CDR3 protein. The profile shows under 850,000 distinct CDR3 sequences, under 20% of them singletons. The CDR3 loop spans 14 amino acids. The V end lost 1 base, the J end lost 2 bases, and 8 bases lay between the germline ends. The germline V gene has CDR1 SGHRS and CDR2 YFSETQ. General study results and limits: Disease-linked clones reportedly concentrated significantly in matched ankylosing spondylitis synovial fluid. One TCR beta motif, made up of several highly homologous variants, appeared characteristic of ankylosing spondylitis blood.

V and J are TRBV5-1 and TRBJ2-3; the D gene is possibly TRBD1 (6 bases). Sequences were obtained from blood, either unsorted or a sorted T cell fraction (not recorded which). The TCR was taken from a male donor with ankylosing spondylitis. The CDR3, as DNA: TGCGCCAGCAGCTTGCAGGGGACCACAGATACGCAGTATTTT. This encodes CASSLQGTTDTQYF.